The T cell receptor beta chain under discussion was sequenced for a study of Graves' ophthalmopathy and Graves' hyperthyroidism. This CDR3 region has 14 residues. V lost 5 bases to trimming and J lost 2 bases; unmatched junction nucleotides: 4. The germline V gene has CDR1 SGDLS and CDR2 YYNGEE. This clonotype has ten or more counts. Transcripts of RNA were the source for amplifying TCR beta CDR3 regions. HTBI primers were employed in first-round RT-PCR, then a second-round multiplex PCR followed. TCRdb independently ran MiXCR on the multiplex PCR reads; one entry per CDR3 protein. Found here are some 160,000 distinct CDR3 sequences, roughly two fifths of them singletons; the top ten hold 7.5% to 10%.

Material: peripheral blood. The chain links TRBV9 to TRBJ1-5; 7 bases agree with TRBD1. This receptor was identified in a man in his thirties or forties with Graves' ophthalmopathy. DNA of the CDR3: TGTGCCAGCAGTGGAGGGACAGGCAATCAGCCCCAGCATTTT. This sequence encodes CASSGGTGNQPQHF.